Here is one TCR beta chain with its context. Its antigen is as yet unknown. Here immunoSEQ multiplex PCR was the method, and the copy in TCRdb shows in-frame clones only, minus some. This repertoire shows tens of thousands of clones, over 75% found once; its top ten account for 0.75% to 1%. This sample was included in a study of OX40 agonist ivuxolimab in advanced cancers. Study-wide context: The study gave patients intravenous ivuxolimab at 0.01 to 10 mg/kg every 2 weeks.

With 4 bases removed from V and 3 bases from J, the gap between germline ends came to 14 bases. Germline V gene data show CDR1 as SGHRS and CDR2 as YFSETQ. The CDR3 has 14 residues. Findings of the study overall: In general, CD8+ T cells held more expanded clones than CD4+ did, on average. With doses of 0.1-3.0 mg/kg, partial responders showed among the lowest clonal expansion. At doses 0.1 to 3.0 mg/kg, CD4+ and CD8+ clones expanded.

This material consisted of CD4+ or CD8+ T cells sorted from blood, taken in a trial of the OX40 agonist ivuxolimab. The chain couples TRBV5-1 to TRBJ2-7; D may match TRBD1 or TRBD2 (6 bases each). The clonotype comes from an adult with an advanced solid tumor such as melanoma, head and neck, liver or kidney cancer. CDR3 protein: CASSPRDTVYEQYF. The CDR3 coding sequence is TGCGCCAGCAGCCCGCGGGACACTGTCTACGAGCAGTACTTC.